The 26 T cell receptor beta chains below come from one sample, sequenced in a study of CD8 T cells in Susac syndrome (dated by TCRdb to between 2018 and 2020). Libraries were constructed by the immunoSEQ multiplex PCR assay. RNA was extracted using the RNeasy kit, and about 0.45 to 1 microgram was reverse transcribed with random hexamers. Using fastp trimming at Q25 and MiXCR clonotype assembly, TCRdb reanalyzed the public sequencing data and kept in-frame beta chains. Identical CDR3 proteins give one entry, which carries the most common genes and DNA. The sample records 100,000 to 150,000 distinct CDR3 sequences, about 94% of which are singletons. In total, the top ten clones hold 0.065% to 0.1% of the sample. What was sequenced was CD4+ T cells from PBMCs. All receptors derive from a human donor in good health.

This chain joins TRBV29-1 and TRBJ2-7; tentatively, D is TRBD2 (6 bases). Trimming shortened V by 3 bases and J by 2 bases, and 11 bases separated the two germline ends. Per germline, CDR1 SQVTM and CDR2 ANQGSEA. The CDR3 runs 13 residues. CDR3 DNA: TGCAGCGTTGACACGGGAGCGACCTACGAGCAGTACTTC. Its protein is CSVDTGATYEQYF.

This clonotype was picked up one time. This rearrangement joins TRBV14 to TRBJ1-6; D perhaps matches TRBD1 (6 bases). Trimming left V 5 bases short and J 2 bases short, with 10 bases between. The CDR3 is made up of 15 amino acids. The germline V gene encodes CDR1 SGHDN and CDR2 FVKESK. The CDR3: CASSARTAYNSPLHF. Here the CDR3 DNA reads TGTGCCAGCAGCGCACGGACAGCCTATAATTCACCCCTCCACTTT.

The CDR3 reads CAGGAAYMNTEAFF. For the CDR3, the DNA is TGTGCCGGCGGGGCAGCGTACATGAACACTGAAGCTTTCTTT. The chain has TRBV21-1 and TRBJ1-1. TRBV21-1 is a known pseudogene. The CDR3 consists of 14 residues.

J is TRBJ2-5 and V is TRBV4-1; no clear D. The V end lost 0 bases, the J end lost 3 bases, and 8 bases lay between the germline ends. The CDR3 totals 14 residues. CDR1 MGHRA and CDR2 YSYEKL come from the germline V gene. Written as DNA, the CDR3 is TGCGCCAGCAGCCAAGAAGGTAGGGAAGAGACCCAGTACTTC. Translating gives CASSQEGREETQYF.

The rearrangement uses TRBV5-1 and TRBJ2-7; possibly TRBD1 or TRBD2 for D (5 bases each). V gave up 1 base and J gave up 5 bases, with 16 bases separating them. The V gene's germline CDR1 is SGHRS and CDR2 YFSETQ. The CDR3 has 15 residues. The CDR3 DNA is TGCGCCAGCAGCTTGTCCCCAGGGAAGGGAGACGAGCAGTACTTC. Amino acid sequence: CASSLSPGKGDEQYF.

V and J are TRBV25-1 and TRBJ1-1; TRBD1 agrees at 9 bases. V gave up 3 bases and J gave up 0 bases; unmatched junction bases: 5. The CDR3 totals 16 residues. CDR1 and CDR2 (germline): MGHDK, SYGVNS. The CDR3 here is CASSDGTGIMNTEAFF. The CDR3 DNA reads TGTGCCAGCAGTGACGGGACAGGGATTATGAACACTGAAGCTTTCTTT.

The chain is built from TRBV19 and TRBJ1-5, with TRBD1 as a possible D gene (5 bases). Germline V gene sequence: CDR1 LNHDA, CDR2 SQIVND (reference sequence). The CDR3 runs to 15 residues. V gave up 5 bases and J gave up 3 bases, with 14 bases separating them. The CDR3 is CASSLRDRYNQPQHF. As DNA, the CDR3 is TGTGCCAGTAGTCTCCGGGACCGATACAATCAGCCCCAGCATTTT.

The chain carries TRBV19 and TRBJ2-7, with no clear D. Trimming pared 8 bases from V and 5 bases from J, leaving 16 bases between. This CDR3 is 13 amino acids long. CDR1 and CDR2 from the germline V gene are LNHDA and SQIVND (reference sequence). The CDR3 nucleotides are TGTGCCAGTGCGCCGGACCGGTCCCACGAGCAGTACTTC. Its translation is CASAPDRSHEQYF.

This rearrangement joins TRBV2 to TRBJ1-1; TRBD1 matches 7 bases. The germline V gene encodes CDR1 SNHLY and CDR2 FYNNEI. With V trimmed by 6 bases and J by 8 bases, 9 bases remained unmatched. This CDR3 has 13 amino acids. CDR3 in DNA: TGTGCCAGCAGCTACATCGAGACAGGGGAAGCTTTCTTT. It translates to CASSYIETGEAFF.

This clonotype is a singleton in its sample. The CDR3 sequence is CASSLAAGAPDTQYF. DNA for the CDR3: TGCGCCAGCAGCTTGGCCGCCGGGGCCCCGGATACGCAGTATTTT. V gene TRBV5-1 combines with J gene TRBJ2-3, with D possibly being TRBD1 or TRBD2 (5 bases each). This CDR3 comprises 15 residues. The ends were cut back, 0 bases at V and 6 bases at J, with 14 bases in the middle. The germline V gene encodes CDR1 SGHRS and CDR2 YFSETQ.

The chain is built from TRBV21-1 and TRBJ2-2; the table names TRBD1, a call not compared with the DNA. TRBV21-1 is labeled a pseudogene. The CDR3 is 14 amino acids. The DNA for the CDR3 is TGTGCCAGCAGAGGCCAGGGCGGCACCGGGGAGCTGTTTTTT. Residues: CASRGQGGTGELFF.

The rearrangement links TRBV5-1 to TRBJ1-1; weak D call: TRBD1 (5 bases). This CDR3 has 14 amino acids. V was shortened by 7 bases and J by 0 bases, with 13 bases between the two germline ends. The germline V gene has CDR1 SGHRS and CDR2 YFSETQ. This CDR3 reads CASSTGGMNTEAFF. Written as DNA, the CDR3 is TGCGCCAGCTCCACGGGGGGGATGAACACTGAAGCTTTCTTT. Together with reference TRBV5-1 and TRBJ1-1, the CDR3 gives the full variable domain: KAGVTQTPRYLIKTRGQQVTLSCSPISGHRSVSWYQQTPGQGLQFLFEYFSETQRNKGNFPGRFSGRQFSNSRSEMNVSTLELGDSALYLCASSTGGMNTEAFFGQGTRLTVV.

This clonotype came up once. J is TRBJ2-7 and V is TRBV5-6; unclear D gene. In germline, CDR1 is SGHDT, CDR2 YYEEEE. There are 15 residues in the CDR3. The V and J ends lost 0 bases and 0 bases respectively, with 10 bases between them. As DNA, the CDR3 is TGTGCCAGCAGCTTGGGTGATTTTAGCTCCTACGAGCAGTACTTC. Protein product: CASSLGDFSSYEQYF.

This sequence joins TRBV9 and TRBJ1-5; tentatively, D is TRBD1 (5 bases). Trimming cost V 3 bases and J 3 bases, with 16 bases left between them. Germline V gene lookup returns CDR1 SGDLS and CDR2 YYNGEE. CDR3 length: 16 amino acids. This CDR3 is CASSAGLAGLNQPQHF. The CDR3 DNA is TGTGCCAGCAGCGCGGGTTTGGCGGGACTCAATCAGCCCCAGCATTTT.

The chain uses TRBV7-8 and TRBJ2-7; 7 nucleotides align to TRBD2. The CDR3 covers 15 residues. Looked up from germline, CDR1 is SGHVS and CDR2 is FQNEAQ. V was pared by 5 bases and J by 1 base, with 8 bases of the junction left unmatched. The CDR3 loop is CASSTPVAGSYEQYF. The CDR3 region has the DNA TGTGCCAGCAGCACCCCAGTAGCGGGTTCCTACGAGCAGTACTTC.

This clonotype was counted once. J is TRBJ2-1 and V is TRBV29-1; 7 bases are a match to TRBD2. The CDR3 totals 14 residues. J gave up 7 bases and V 7 bases, and 13 bases lay outside the gene matches. Per the germline V gene, CDR1 is SQVTM and CDR2 is ANQGSEA. The CDR3 loop is CSEKKRGVWNEQFF. The CDR3 bases are TGCAGCGAAAAAAAGCGGGGAGTCTGGAATGAGCAGTTCTTC.

In DNA, the CDR3 is TGCGCCAGCAGCCTCGGCTCGGGACTGATGAACACTGAAGCTTTCTTT. It encodes CASSLGSGLMNTEAFF. V is TRBV4-1 and J is TRBJ1-1, with a weak D call TRBD1 (5 bases). The CDR3 sequence is 16 residues long. The germline gives CDR1 MGHRA, CDR2 YSYEKL. The germline V and J ends were trimmed by 4 bases and 0 bases, with 15 bases remaining between them.

The V gene is TRBV7-8, the J gene TRBJ2-5, with D perhaps matching TRBD1 or TRBD2 (5 bases each). CDR3 length: 15 residues. Germline V gene lookup returns CDR1 SGHVS and CDR2 FQNEAQ. V was trimmed by 5 bases and J by 1 base, leaving 14 bases between them. Here the CDR3 reads CASSTPTGTQETQYF. The CDR3 DNA follows: TGTGCCAGCAGCACACCTACCGGGACCCAAGAGACCCAGTACTTC.

The chain employs TRBV2 and TRBJ2-7; perhaps TRBD2 as D (5 bases). CDR3 length: 14 amino acids. CDR1 and CDR2 (germline): SNHLY, FYNNEI. Trimming removed 3 bases at V and 4 bases at J, with 13 bases between. CDR3 nucleotides: TGTGCCAGCAGTGACCCGGACTTCCCATACGAGCAGTACTTC. It encodes CASSDPDFPYEQYF.

This chain links TRBV12-3 or TRBV12-4 with TRBJ2-1, with D perhaps matching TRBD1 (6 bases). Trimming took off 2 bases at V and 4 bases at J, with 9 bases between the two ends. The CDR3 extends over 14 amino acids. CDR3 region: CASSLRGQYNEQFF. As DNA, the CDR3 is TGTGCCAGCAGTTTAAGAGGACAGTACAATGAGCAGTTCTTC.

CDR3 nucleotides: TGCAGTGCTAGAGGCGACGGGACTAGCGGCTACACAGATACGCAGTATTTT. Translating gives CSARGDGTSGYTDTQYF. The V gene is TRBV20-1, the J gene TRBJ2-3; 11 nucleotides agree with TRBD2. CDR1 and CDR2 (germline): DFQATT, SNEGSKA (reference sequence). V lost 1 base and J lost 2; bases outside the gene matches: 8. The CDR3 spans 17 residues.

This sequence joins TRBV5-5 and TRBJ2-5; D gene uncertain. V shed 0 bases and J shed 4 bases, with 10 bases lying between them. Germline V CDR1 and CDR2: SGHKS, YYEKEE (reference sequence). This CDR3 has 14 residues. The CDR3 region is CASSLGPGGETQYF. The CDR3, as DNA: TGTGCCAGCAGCTTGGGGCCGGGCGGAGAGACCCAGTACTTC.

The genes are TRBV19 and TRBJ2-5; weak D call: TRBD2 (6 bases). With 5 bases removed from V and 4 bases from J, the gap between germline ends came to 20 bases. This CDR3 has 16 residues. The germline V gene encodes CDR1 LNHDA and CDR2 SQIVND (reference sequence). The DNA for the CDR3 is TGTGCCAGTAGTCCAGAGGCGGGAAGAGGGGTAGAGACCCAGTACTTC. Amino acids: CASSPEAGRGVETQYF.

The CDR3 protein is CSARDLASGSTDTQYF. Here the CDR3 DNA reads TGCAGTGCTAGAGATTTGGCTAGCGGGAGCACAGATACGCAGTATTTT. This chain joins TRBV20-1 and TRBJ2-3; 8 nucleotides agree with TRBD2. CDR1 and CDR2 (germline): DFQATT, SNEGSKA (reference sequence). With V trimmed by 0 bases and J by 0 bases, 5 bases remained unmatched. This CDR3 is built from 16 residues.

The genes are TRBV2 and TRBJ1-5, with D unclear. The CDR3 consists of 16 residues. Trimming removed 5 bases at V and 0 bases at J, with 14 bases between. Germline-derived CDR1 and CDR2 are SNHLY and FYNNEI. CDR3 residues: CASSPQGPYSNQPQHF. As DNA, the CDR3 is TGTGCCAGCAGTCCTCAAGGACCGTATAGCAATCAGCCCCAGCATTTT.

The chain recombines TRBV20-1 with TRBJ2-5; no reliable D call. Between the trimmed V and J ends, which lost 2 bases and 5 bases, there was a span of 6 bases. CDR1 DFQATT and CDR2 SNEGSKA come from the germline V gene (reference sequence). The CDR3 is 11 residues long. CDR3 region: CSARRSETQYF. The CDR3 nucleotides read TGCAGTGCTAGACGATCGGAGACCCAGTACTTC.